The 15 T cell receptor beta chains below come from one sample, sequenced in a study of OX40 agonist ivuxolimab in advanced cancers. The table came from immunoSEQ multiplex PCR; TCRdb's copy has only in-frame clones and leaves some out. The sample has tens of thousands of clones; around nine tenths are singletons. This specimen consisted of CD4+ or CD8+ T cells sorted from blood, obtained in a trial of the OX40 agonist ivuxolimab. The receptors were sampled from an adult with an advanced solid tumor such as melanoma, head and neck, liver or kidney cancer.

CDR3 protein: CASSLRIENEQFF. Here the CDR3 DNA reads TGTGCCAGCAGCTTAAGAATTGAAAATGAGCAGTTCTTC. This chain connects TRBV7-2 to TRBJ2-1; no clear D. The V gene's germline CDR1 is SGHTA and CDR2 FQGNSA. The V end was cut by 2 bases, the J end by 7 bases, with 9 bases between. This CDR3 has 13 amino acids.

The CDR3 reads CASNSGGASYEQYF. The CDR3 nucleotides read TGCGCCAGCAACAGCGGGGGGGCCTCCTACGAGCAGTACTTC. This chain links TRBV5-1 with TRBJ2-7, with 10 bases identical to TRBD2. The CDR3 has 14 residues. Per the germline V gene, CDR1 is SGHRS and CDR2 is YFSETQ. Losses at the gene ends were 6 bases for V and 0 bases for J; bases not matched to a gene: 3.

The chain uses TRBV13 and TRBJ2-7, with TRBD2 identical over 8 bases. In germline, CDR1 is PRHDT, CDR2 FYEKMQ (reference sequence). V lost 5 bases and J lost 4; bases outside the gene matches: 4. This CDR3 is built from 13 residues. Written as DNA, the CDR3 is TGTGCCAGCAGCCTCACTAGCGGTTACGAGCAGTACTTC. Residues: CASSLTSGYEQYF.

The J gene is TRBJ1-5, the V gene TRBV12-5, with D possibly TRBD1 on 5 matching bases. Trimming pared 0 bases from V and 0 bases from J, leaving 12 bases between. This CDR3 comprises 17 residues. CDR1 and CDR2 from the germline V gene are LGHNT and FRNRAP. As DNA, the CDR3 is TGTGCTAGTGGTTTGGTACCGGCAGGGTATAGCAATCAGCCCCAGCATTTT. This codes for CASGLVPAGYSNQPQHF.

The genes are TRBV6-1 and TRBJ2-7; 8 nucleotides agree with TRBD1. From germline, CDR1 is MNHNS and CDR2 SASEGT. The V gene end was trimmed by 1 base and the J gene end by 2 bases; junction bases not matched to a gene: 4. This CDR3 region has 15 residues. The CDR3 reads CASSEGAGGAYEQYF. CDR3 sequence (DNA): TGTGCCAGCAGTGAAGGGGCAGGGGGCGCCTACGAGCAGTACTTC.

This chain links TRBV5-3 with TRBJ2-7; D is uncertain. TRBV5-3 is an ORF, and what it does is uncertain. The CDR3 is 13 amino acids. Trimming left V 8 bases short and J 0 bases short, with 12 bases between. The CDR3 here is CASSSISSYEQYF. In nucleotides, the CDR3 is TGTGCCAGCAGTTCCATATCCTCCTACGAGCAGTACTTC.

The J gene is TRBJ1-2, the V gene TRBV27; weak D call: TRBD1 (6 bases). CDR3 length: 15 residues. The germline V gene encodes CDR1 MNHEY and CDR2 SMNVEV (reference sequence). V gave up 2 bases and J gave up 4 bases, with 14 bases separating them. The CDR3: CASSLGTGFAYGYTF. The CDR3 bases are TGTGCCAGCAGTTTAGGCACAGGGTTTGCCTATGGCTACACCTTC.

The V call is TRBV9, the J call TRBJ2-1; 8 bases are shared with TRBD2. V lost 0 bases to trimming and J lost 6 bases; unmatched junction nucleotides: 8. From germline, CDR1 is SGDLS and CDR2 YYNGEE. This CDR3 spans 16 amino acids. CDR3 sequence: CASSVEGQRGFNEQFF. CDR3 sequence (DNA): TGTGCCAGCAGCGTAGAAGGCCAGCGGGGGTTCAATGAGCAGTTCTTC.

The V and J genes are TRBV19 and TRBJ1-3; no clear D gene. Germline values: CDR1 LNHDA, CDR2 SQIVND (reference sequence). The germline V and J ends were trimmed by 3 bases and 0 bases, with 12 bases remaining between them. This CDR3 has 16 amino acids. The CDR3 sequence: CASSISGVISGNTIYF. The CDR3 bases are TGTGCCAGTAGTATCTCCGGGGTGATCTCTGGAAACACCATATATTTT.

This clone has only one observation. J is TRBJ1-3 and V is TRBV9, with a weak D call TRBD1 (6 bases). This CDR3 comprises 15 residues. Deletions cut 0 bases from V and 4 bases from J, with 11 bases between. In germline, CDR1 is SGDLS, CDR2 YYNGEE. CDR3 DNA: TGTGCCAGCAGCGTAGGGGGCAGGGGAGGAAACACCATATATTTT. Translated, it gives CASSVGGRGGNTIYF.

The J gene is TRBJ2-7, the V gene TRBV29-1, with 10 bases fitting TRBD1. Germline loops: CDR1 SQVTM, CDR2 ANQGSEA. The CDR3 loop spans 15 amino acids. Trimming took 4 bases from V and 3 from J; bases not matched to a gene: 9. This CDR3 is CSVGSPGQGFYEQYF. In nucleotides, the CDR3 is TGCAGCGTTGGATCACCGGGACAGGGGTTCTACGAGCAGTACTTC.

The gene calls are TRBV7-3 and TRBJ2-2; D perhaps matches TRBD1 (6 bases). The CDR3 runs to 17 residues. The germline V gene encodes CDR1 SGHTA and CDR2 FQGTGA. Trimming stripped 5 bases from V and 5 bases from J, with 21 bases between. This CDR3 is CASSPQARGSGTGELFF. CDR3 sequence (DNA): TGTGCCAGCAGCCCCCAAGCCAGGGGATCTGGGACCGGGGAGCTGTTTTTT.

The chain employs TRBV19 and TRBJ2-2, with D perhaps TRBD1 (5 bases). This CDR3 region has 15 residues. Trimming pared 7 bases from V and 5 bases from J, leaving 17 bases between. Per germline, CDR1 LNHDA and CDR2 SQIVND (reference sequence). In nucleotides, the CDR3 is TGTGCCAGTAACTTAGGGGCCTTGGGGACCGGGGAGCTGTTTTTT. This sequence encodes CASNLGALGTGELFF.

The V and J genes are TRBV7-2 and TRBJ1-2; no definite D call. In germline, CDR1 is SGHTA, CDR2 FQGNSA. V was cut by 5 bases and J by 4 bases, with 14 bases left in between. The CDR3 is 14 amino acids. CDR3 nucleotide sequence: TGTGCCAGCAGCGAACTACAGACTTCCTATGGCTACACCTTC. Translation gives CASSELQTSYGYTF.

The gene calls are TRBV29-1 and TRBJ2-1, with D tentatively TRBD1 (5 bases). Per the germline V gene, CDR1 is SQVTM and CDR2 is ANQGSEA. The ends were cut back, 5 bases at V and 7 bases at J, with 21 bases in the middle. The CDR3 sequence is 15 residues long. CDR3 region: CSVQVRQTSGNEQFF. The CDR3 DNA sequence: TGCAGCGTTCAGGTTCGACAGACGTCTGGGAATGAGCAGTTCTTC.